A selection of T cell receptor beta chains follows, all from one sample in a study of radiotherapy plus CTLA-4 blockade in lung cancer. TCRdb keeps only in-frame clones here, not all; method: immunoSEQ multiplex PCR. The data contain over 30,000 clones, 79% of them singletons. The starting material was peripheral blood, obtained from a patient treated with radiotherapy plus ipilimumab. The receptors derive from a human donor with non-small cell lung cancer that progressed on radiotherapy plus ipilimumab. The conserved cysteine and the conserved F or W are not part of the CDR3 here. The order of the fields is J gene, V gene, CDR3 protein.

TRBJ2-1	TRBV5-1	ASSLPRGSSYNEQF
TRBJ1-2	TRBV9	ASSDEGNYGYT
TRBJ2-2	TRBV9	ASSDQIGELF
TRBJ2-2	TRBV5-1	ASSLSPRGLRTIANTGELF
TRBJ1-5	TRBV27	ASSSGDQPQH
TRBJ2-1	TRBV7-3	ASSRLASGGYNEQF
TRBJ1-5	TRBV2	ASSPTLDRFDQPQH
TRBJ1-5	TRBV2	ASNQGVVQPQH
TRBJ1-1	TRBV19	ASKPQGAGGTEAF
TRBJ1-5	TRBV28	ASSPLDGPNQPQH
TRBJ2-7	TRBV9	ASSVGLAGALSYEQY
TRBJ2-1	TRBV11-3	ASSLGGTLYNEQF
TRBJ1-1	TRBV19	ASSIGRGTEAF